This T cell receptor (beta chain) was sequenced during a study of cytomegalovirus exposure and HLA in healthy donors. Study-wide background: A data release that came early held approximately 92 million unique TCRs from HLA-typed donors. Notes on the study in general: In a later analysis, HLA-associated TCR beta chains were more clonally expanded than equally common others.

Comment on this clone: Its antigen remains unidentified.

Looked up from germline, CDR1 is SGHNT and CDR2 is YYREEE (reference sequence). There are 16 residues in the CDR3. V dropped 4 bases and J dropped 4 bases, with 17 bases sitting between them. PCR used 60 Vbeta primers and 13 Jbeta primers. The protocol was immunoSEQ multiplex PCR, while the TCRdb copy is restricted to in-frame clones and leaves out a portion. The sample holds just under 80,000 clones. This sequence originates from a man aged 18 to 29 in good health and CMV-seropositive. This chain uses TRBV5-4 with TRBJ2-2; the D gene is possibly TRBD2 (6 bases). Sequenced material: PBMCs. Here the CDR3 reads CASSPDLLAPTGELFF. In nucleotides, the CDR3 is TGTGCCAGCAGCCCAGACCTACTAGCCCCCACCGGGGAGCTGTTTTTT.